The rows below give T cell receptor beta chains drawn from one sample of a study of T cell responses to AZD1222 COVID-19 vaccine. Clones were sequenced by immunoSEQ multiplex PCR, and TCRdb holds only the in-frame ones, with some missing. This sample has about 130,000 clones, with about 90% found just once. Sequencing was performed on peripheral blood, taken on day 0 of AZD1222 vaccination. Source of these receptors: an adult in good health. The CDR3 runs from the conserved cysteine through the conserved F or W. Fields, in order: clone size, J gene, V gene, D gene, CDR3 protein, CDR3 DNA. D genes are given only for firm matches. For some rows the clone size is stated as once, few or many, or as a class when expanded; others skip it.

- TRBJ2-1 TRBV5-1 TRBD2 CASSSRGGGSYNEQFF TGCGCCAGCAGCTCCCGGGGGGGTGGATCCTACAATGAGCAGTTCTTC
- TRBJ1-6 TRBV10-3 - CAISDPADGYNSPLHF TGTGCCATCAGTGATCCAGCGGACGGATATAATTCACCCCTCCACTTT
- TRBJ2-7 TRBV6-6 TRBD2 CASSYSSGGAGEQYF TGTGCCAGCAGTTACTCGAGCGGGGGGGCGGGCGAGCAGTACTTC
- TRBJ2-7 TRBV5-4 TRBD1 CASSPGTAYEQYF TGTGCCAGCAGCCCCGGGACAGCCTACGAGCAGTACTTC
- TRBJ1-5 TRBV6-5 TRBD1 CASSKRDSDQPQHF TGTGCCAGCAGTAAACGGGACAGCGATCAGCCCCAGCATTTT
once TRBJ1-1 TRBV7-2 - CASSFGRATTEAFF TGTGCCAGCAGCTTCGGCAGGGCCACCACTGAAGCTTTCTTT
- TRBJ1-2 TRBV27 - CASSSSGPGNYGYTF TGTGCCAGCAGTAGTTCGGGCCCCGGGAACTATGGCTACACCTTC
few TRBJ1-1 TRBV7-2 - CASSTGGGDTEAFF TGTGCCAGCAGCACAGGCGGGGGGGACACTGAAGCTTTCTTT
- TRBJ1-2 TRBV18 TRBD1 CASSDRVDYGYTF TGTGCCAGCTCAGACAGGGTGGACTATGGCTACACCTTC
- TRBJ1-4 TRBV18 - CASSPSAGLYNEKLFF TGTGCCAGCTCACCATCGGCGGGCCTTTATAATGAAAAACTGTTTTTT
once TRBJ2-2 TRBV29-1 TRBD1 CSVQTGGVVGELFF TGCAGCGTACAGACAGGGGGCGTCGTCGGGGAGCTGTTTTTT
- TRBJ2-7 TRBV12-1 - CASRPQTGPLPPYEQYF TGTGCCAGCAGGCCACAGACAGGCCCATTACCCCCCTACGAGCAGTACTTC
- TRBJ1-6 TRBV30 - CAWSPGRSNSPLHF TGTGCCTGGAGTCCCGGACGGTCGAATTCACCCCTCCACTTT
- TRBJ1-2 TRBV6-5 - CASRRSKQVYGYTF TGTGCCAGCAGAAGATCTAAGCAGGTCTATGGCTACACCTTC
- TRBJ2-1 TRBV7-2 - CASSLGNEQFF TGTGCCAGCAGCTTAGGGAATGAGCAGTTCTTC
- TRBJ1-1 TRBV12-5 TRBD1 CASGLDRGATNTEAFF TGTGCTAGTGGTCTCGACAGGGGCGCCACGAACACTGAAGCTTTCTTT
- TRBJ2-2 TRBV4-2 TRBD2 CASSRRFLAGGTNTGELFF TGTGCCAGCAGCCGACGGTTCCTAGCGGGGGGGACTAACACCGGGGAGCTGTTTTTT
- TRBJ1-3 TRBV5-4 TRBD1 CASSADRGYSDTIYF TGTGCCAGCAGCGCCGACAGGGGCTACTCGGACACCATATATTTT
- TRBJ2-2 TRBV7-2 TRBD1 CASSFIQGYTGELFF TGTGCCAGCAGCTTCATACAGGGGTACACCGGGGAGCTGTTTTTT
- TRBJ2-7 TRBV11-2 - CASSPLRGSGEQYF TGTGCCAGCAGCCCTCTGCGAGGGTCGGGCGAGCAGTACTTC
once TRBJ1-5 TRBV6-2/TRBV6-3 - CASSYRLAENQPQHF TGTGCCAGCAGTTACAGATTGGCAGAGAATCAGCCCCAGCATTTT
- TRBJ2-7 TRBV10-3 - CAISPQDSYEQYF TGTGCCATCAGCCCACAGGACTCCTACGAGCAGTACTTC
- TRBJ1-1 TRBV6-5 TRBD1 CASSYSDRADTEAFF TGTGCCAGCAGTTACTCGGACAGGGCAGACACTGAAGCTTTCTTT
- TRBJ2-2 TRBV11-3 TRBD1 CASSPSRGPGELFF TGTGCCAGCAGCCCCTCCAGGGGGCCCGGGGAGCTGTTTTTT
- TRBJ2-3 TRBV5-6 TRBD1 CASSRGQGSTDTQYF TGTGCCAGCAGCCGGGGACAGGGCAGCACAGATACGCAGTATTTT
- TRBJ2-3 TRBV4-2 - CASSQDGTLDTQYF TGTGCCAGCAGCCAAGATGGGACTCTGGATACGCAGTATTTT
- TRBJ2-7 TRBV9 TRBD1 CASSPGGTGGYEQYF TGTGCCAGCAGCCCGGGGGGGACAGGGGGCTACGAGCAGTACTTC
- TRBJ2-7 TRBV13 TRBD2 CASSYPAGSSYEQYF TGTGCCAGCAGCTACCCAGCGGGGAGCTCCTACGAGCAGTACTTC
- TRBJ2-3 TRBV1 - CTSSQVAEPQRSTDTQYF TGCACCAGCAGCCAAGTTGCCGAGCCCCAGCGTAGCACAGATACGCAGTATTTT
- TRBJ1-5 TRBV5-5 TRBD1 CASSGTAHQPQHF TGTGCCAGCAGCGGGACAGCCCATCAGCCCCAGCATTTT
- TRBJ2-5 TRBV11-3 TRBD2 CASSPNGLAIETQYF TGTGCCAGCAGCCCAAATGGACTAGCTATAGAGACCCAGTACTTC
- TRBJ1-1 TRBV6-2/TRBV6-3 - CASSSPHRDTEAFF TGTGCCAGCAGCTCGCCCCACAGGGACACTGAAGCTTTCTTT
- TRBJ1-3 TRBV18 - CASSPRQSGESGNTIYF TGTGCCAGCTCACCACGTCAATCGGGGGAGTCTGGAAACACCATATATTTT
- TRBJ2-5 TRBV3-1/TRBV3-2 - CASSSLDGSLGGQYF TGTGCCAGCAGCTCCCTCGACGGCAGCTTAGGTGGCCAGTACTTC
- TRBJ2-7 TRBV5-1 TRBD1 CASSGTGTGGYEQYF TGCGCCAGCAGCGGAACCGGGACAGGGGGCTACGAGCAGTACTTC